This entry lists 30 T cell receptor beta chains sequenced from one sample in a study of T cells in Graves' hyperthyroidism and ophthalmopathy. What was amplified from RNA transcripts were TCR beta CDR3 regions. A set of HTBI primers served as the primers for a first-round RT-PCR of the TCR CDR3. TCRdb used MiXCR to reprocess the multiplex PCR reads, holding one entry per CDR3 protein. The sample lists a few hundred thousand distinct CDR3 sequences, 14% to 15% occurring once. Input material: blood. Source of these receptors: a woman aged 40 to 49 with Graves' hyperthyroidism that later progressed to Graves' ophthalmopathy.

The sample holds a few counts of this clonotype. The rearrangement uses TRBV30 and TRBJ2-4, with D perhaps TRBD1 or TRBD2 (6 bases each). V was shortened by 3 bases and J by 3 bases, with 15 bases between the two germline ends. There are 15 residues in the CDR3. Germline V gene sequence: CDR1 GTSNPN, CDR2 SVGIG (reference sequence). CDR3 nucleotide sequence: TGTGCCTGGAGCGGCCTGGGGGGCGTCAAAAACATTCAGTACTTC. Protein product: CAWSGLGGVKNIQYF.

This clonotype came up a few times. J is TRBJ2-7 and V is TRBV6-9, with TRBD2 matching 8 bases. Germline-derived CDR1 and CDR2 are MNHGY and SVAAGI. The ends lost 3 bases at V and 6 bases at J; junction bases unmatched: 7. The CDR3 is 14 residues long. CDR3 region: CASSYQALAGEQYF. For the CDR3, the DNA is TGTGCCAGCAGTTACCAGGCCCTAGCGGGCGAGCAGTACTTC.

In its sample, this clonotype was seen a few times. V usage is TRBV9 and J usage is TRBJ2-2; perhaps TRBD2 as D (6 bases). Germline assignment: CDR1 SGDLS and CDR2 YYNGEE. This CDR3 contains 15 residues. V was cut by 5 bases and J by 3 bases, with 14 bases left in between. The CDR3 bases are TGTGCCAGCAGTTTAGCGGTACTTGACACCGGGGAGCTGTTTTTT. Protein product: CASSLAVLDTGELFF.

Comment on this clonotype: Relative to the germline gene, one junction end is altered; a read error may explain this. The chain uses TRBV10-1 and TRBJ1-1; D gene unclear. There are 11 residues in the CDR3. CDR1 and CDR2 (germline): WNHNN, SYGVQD (reference sequence). The CDR3 here is CAAKMNTEAFF. The CDR3 coding sequence is TGTGCCGCCAAGATGAACACTGAAGCTTTCTTT.

The rearrangement links TRBV19 to TRBJ1-1; the D is unclear. The germline gives CDR1 LNHDA, CDR2 SQIVND (reference sequence). This CDR3 spans 14 amino acids. Deletions cut 3 bases from V and 1 base from J, with 9 bases between. CDR3 loop: CASSIPGENTEAFF. In nucleotides, the CDR3 is TGTGCCAGTAGTATTCCTGGGGAGAACACTGAAGCTTTCTTT.

This clonotype has a count of ten or more. CDR3 DNA sequence: TGTGCCAGCACCATAGGAGGGACAGGTGACCTCAATCAGCCCCAGCATTTT. This sequence encodes CASTIGGTGDLNQPQHF. The chain is built from TRBV7-9 and TRBJ1-5; 8 bases match TRBD1. The germline CDR1 and CDR2 sequences are SEHNR and FQNEAQ (reference sequence). The CDR3 runs 17 residues. V lost 7 bases and J lost 3; bases outside the gene matches: 14.

This clonotype was picked up many times. This chain links TRBV20-1 with TRBJ1-5; maybe TRBD1 (5 bases). Germline CDR1 reads DFQATT; CDR2 reads SNEGSKA (reference sequence). The CDR3 length is 14 residues. Between the trimmed V and J ends, which lost 6 bases and 3 bases, there was a span of 15 bases. For the CDR3, the DNA is TGCAGTGCCTCTAGATTGGGGCCCAATCAGCCCCAGCATTTT. It encodes CSASRLGPNQPQHF.

The sample holds many counts of this clonotype. The chain uses TRBV10-3 and TRBJ2-3; 8 positions match TRBD2. The germline gives CDR1 ENHRY, CDR2 SYGVKD. V shed 7 bases and J 0 bases; nucleotides not matched to a gene: 6. The CDR3 has 15 residues. CDR3 DNA: TGTGCCATCAAGAGCGAGCGGGAGAGCACAGATACGCAGTATTTT. It encodes CAIKSERESTDTQYF.

By share, this clonotype ranks as medium-sized. V and J are TRBV27 and TRBJ2-7; TRBD1 matches 9 bases. Trimming at V came to 4 bases and at J to 6 bases, leaving 1 base not matched to a gene. The CDR3 length is 12 residues. In germline, CDR1 is MNHEY, CDR2 SMNVEV (reference sequence). Written as DNA, the CDR3 is TGTGCCAGCAGTTACAGGGGGCTCGAGCAGTACTTC. The encoded protein is CASSYRGLEQYF.

Ten or more counts support this clonotype. The gene calls are TRBV27 and TRBJ1-1, with D unresolved. The V and J ends lost 10 bases and 6 bases respectively, with 12 bases between them. The germline gives CDR1 MNHEY, CDR2 SMNVEV (reference sequence). There are 11 residues in the CDR3. CDR3 loop: CATRWESEAFF. The CDR3 nucleotides read TGTGCCACCCGTTGGGAGTCTGAAGCTTTCTTT.

This chain joins TRBV20-1 and TRBJ2-7, with D perhaps matching TRBD2 (5 bases). CDR3 length equals 15 residues. V was shortened by 6 bases and J by 3 bases, with 21 bases between the two germline ends. CDR1 DFQATT and CDR2 SNEGSKA come from the germline V gene (reference sequence). The CDR3 is CSAQDLGGPSYEQYF. CDR3 nucleotides: TGCAGTGCGCAAGACCTTGGCGGGCCGAGCTACGAGCAGTACTTC.

This clonotype was observed at least ten times. The rearrangement joins TRBV11-2 to TRBJ2-7; D is uncertain. V lost 4 bases and J 0 bases, leaving 16 bases between the germline ends. This CDR3 has 16 amino acids. Germline V gene data show CDR1 as SGHAT and CDR2 as FQNNGV. The CDR3 bases are TGTGCCAGCAGCTCCACCTTGCTGGGCGGCTCCTACGAGCAGTACTTC. Translated, it gives CASSSTLLGGSYEQYF.

The J gene is TRBJ1-5, the V gene TRBV19; D possibly corresponds to TRBD1 (5 bases). V was cut by 7 bases and J by 11 bases, with 24 bases left in between. This CDR3 is 15 amino acids long. The germline V gene has CDR1 LNHDA and CDR2 SQIVND (reference sequence). The CDR3 region has the DNA TGTGCCAGTACGAACCCCCGGGACGGACTTTGGACCCAGCATTTT. As protein: CASTNPRDGLWTQHF.

This clonotype was observed many times. The V and J genes are TRBV28 and TRBJ2-5; D might be TRBD2 (5 bases). Germline lookup yields CDR1 MDHEN and CDR2 SYDVKM. The germline V and J ends were trimmed by 8 bases and 4 bases, with 20 bases remaining between them. The CDR3 length is 15 residues. CDR3 region: CASSPNSGIGETQYF. The DNA for the CDR3 is TGTGCCAGCTCCCCAAACAGCGGAATCGGAGAGACCCAGTACTTC.

This clonotype has just a few counts. The J gene is TRBJ2-6, the V gene TRBV5-4; D may be TRBD2 (5 bases). The CDR3 contains 15 residues. Germline CDR1 reads SGHNT; CDR2 reads YYREEE (reference sequence). The V and J ends lost 7 bases and 0 bases respectively, with 11 bases between them. The CDR3 bases are TGTGCCAGCCGGGCCGGGAACTCTGGGGCCAACGTCCTGACTTTC. Translation: CASRAGNSGANVLTF.

With respect to this clonotype: This may arise from a read error, as a much more abundant clone is one base away. J is TRBJ2-2 and V is TRBV25-1; 7 bases line up with TRBD1. V trimming: 3 bases; J trimming: 4 bases; junction bases outside the gene matches: 5. CDR1 and CDR2 from the germline V gene are MGHDK and SYGVNS. CDR3 length: 15 amino acids. The CDR3 DNA sequence: TGTGCCAGCAGTGATCCGGGACAGTTCACCGGGGAGCTGTTTTTT. It translates to CASSDPGQFTGELFF.

The chain couples TRBV6-2 or TRBV6-3 to TRBJ2-2, with unresolved D. CDR1 is MNHEY, CDR2 SVGEGT, per germline. The ends were cut back, 0 bases at V and 5 bases at J, with 4 bases in the middle. The CDR3 sequence is 13 residues long. CDR3 in amino acids: CASSYSFTGELFF. DNA of the CDR3: TGTGCCAGCAGTTACTCGTTTACCGGGGAGCTGTTTTTT.

The rearrangement links TRBV12-3 or TRBV12-4 to TRBJ1-1, with TRBD1 matching 7 bases. Trimming cost V 7 bases and J 4 bases; bases outside gene matches: 6. There are 13 residues in the CDR3. The CDR3 DNA is TGTGCCAGCATTGCTACAGGGGTCACTGAAGCTTTCTTT. Translation: CASIATGVTEAFF.

This clonotype showed up just a few times. J is TRBJ2-2 and V is TRBV4-1; D is unresolved. V dropped 9 bases and J dropped 1 base, with 9 bases sitting between them. The CDR3 length is 13 residues. CDR1 and CDR2 from the germline V gene are MGHRA and YSYEKL. CDR3 nucleotide sequence: TGCGCCAGTTCCGACTGGAACACCGGGGAGCTGTTTTTT. This gives the protein CASSDWNTGELFF.

This clonotype was recorded at least ten times. This chain connects TRBV6-1 to TRBJ1-2; D unresolved. V was cut by 5 bases and J by 8 bases, with 21 bases left in between. This CDR3 contains 15 residues. Germline CDR1 is MNHNS and CDR2 is SASEGT. This chain's CDR3 is CASSPLPRHAGGYTF. CDR3 bases: TGTGCCAGCAGTCCCCTTCCGCGGCACGCCGGGGGCTACACCTTC.

As for this clonotype: A read error may explain this, as a much larger clone is one base away. J is TRBJ2-1 and V is TRBV10-3; TRBD2 might be the D (6 bases). The germline V gene encodes CDR1 ENHRY and CDR2 SYGVKD. V lost 0 bases to trimming and J lost 4 bases, with 19 bases between them. The CDR3 contains 18 residues. CDR3 nucleotide sequence: TGTGCCATCAGTGAGTCCGGGACTCCCCGGGCCACTTACAATGAGCAGTTCTTC. It yields the protein CAISESGTPRATYNEQFF.

This clonotype was counted many times. The chain employs TRBV6-1 and TRBJ2-3; unclear D gene. The V end was cut by 6 bases, the J end by 0 bases, with 13 bases between. Germline V lookup: CDR1 MNHNS, CDR2 SASEGT. The CDR3 covers 15 residues. The CDR3 region is CASSELLRSTDTQYF. The CDR3 DNA reads TGTGCCAGCAGCGAACTTCTACGTAGCACAGATACGCAGTATTTT.

This clonotype has a count of ten or more. The chain carries TRBV7-9 and TRBJ2-1; perhaps D is TRBD1 or TRBD2 (5 bases each). CDR1 and CDR2 (germline): SEHNR, FQNEAQ (reference sequence). This CDR3 is built from 15 residues. V gave up 7 bases and J gave up 9 bases, with 22 bases separating them. CDR3: CASIPFRDRPSEQFF. The CDR3 bases are TGTGCCAGCATCCCGTTCCGGGACCGACCCTCTGAGCAGTTCTTC.

This clonotype was picked up many times. The chain carries TRBV6-5 and TRBJ1-6; no clear D gene. The V and J ends lost 0 bases and 0 bases respectively, with 9 bases between them. Germline V gene lookup returns CDR1 MNHEY and CDR2 SVGAGI. The CDR3 loop spans 17 amino acids. As DNA, the CDR3 is TGTGCCAGCAGTTACTCGAGGCCGAGCTCCTATAATTCACCCCTCCACTTT. This encodes CASSYSRPSSYNSPLHF.

This chain joins TRBV20-1 and TRBJ1-1; weak D call: TRBD1 (5 bases). The ends were cut back, 4 bases at V and 7 bases at J, with 10 bases in the middle. This CDR3 is 11 amino acids long. CDR1 and CDR2 (germline): DFQATT, SNEGSKA (reference sequence). CDR3 nucleotide sequence: TGCAGTGCTATGGGGGATAATGAAGCTTTCTTT. Its protein is CSAMGDNEAFF.

This clonotype was found many times. V is TRBV18 and J is TRBJ2-7, with D possibly TRBD2 on 6 matching bases. The CDR3 spans 14 residues. The V gene's germline CDR1 is KGHSH and CDR2 LQKENI. Between the trimmed V and J ends, which lost 3 bases and 4 bases, there was a span of 13 bases. As DNA, the CDR3 is TGTGCCAGCTCACCGCGGGACGGAGTTTACGAGCAGTACTTC. Translating gives CASSPRDGVYEQYF.

This clonotype was seen at least ten times. This chain joins TRBV2 and TRBJ2-5, with D unclear. Trimming stripped 3 bases from V and 1 base from J, with 9 bases between. The germline V gene has CDR1 SNHLY and CDR2 FYNNEI. CDR3 size: 14 residues. CDR3 protein: CASSDKTPQETQYF. In DNA, the CDR3 is TGTGCCAGCAGTGATAAGACGCCCCAAGAGACCCAGTACTTC.

This clonotype came up many times. This rearrangement joins TRBV28 to TRBJ2-7; D ambiguous. The V gene lost 4 bases and the J gene lost 2 bases, with 9 bases spanning the gap. CDR1 and CDR2 from the germline V gene are MDHEN and SYDVKM. This CDR3 comprises 13 residues. CDR3 DNA sequence: TGTGCCAGCAGTTCGTACCGGGCCTACGAGCAGTACTTC. Translated: CASSSYRAYEQYF.

The rearrangement links TRBV4-1 to TRBJ1-5; D is uncertain. The CDR3 is made up of 15 amino acids. V dropped 1 base and J dropped 4 bases, with 11 bases sitting between them. CDR1 is MGHRA, CDR2 YSYEKL, per germline. The CDR3 DNA follows: TGCGCCAGCAGCCAAGGGGGTGGGAATAATCAGCCCCAGCATTTT. This translates into CASSQGGGNNQPQHF.

A few counts support this clonotype. The chain recombines TRBV5-1 with TRBJ2-1; 9 bases are a match to TRBD1. The trim removed 2 bases at V and 4 bases at J, leaving 4 bases unmatched. CDR1 SGHRS and CDR2 YFSETQ come from the germline V gene. The CDR3 spans 15 residues. The CDR3 loop reads CASSFVGQGYNEQFF. The CDR3 DNA follows: TGCGCCAGCAGCTTTGTGGGACAGGGTTACAATGAGCAGTTCTTC.